The table lists the clone carrying this T cell receptor beta chain with a few counts. Its antigen remains unknown. The source of the sample is a study of graft-versus-host responses after intestinal transplantation. Across the study: Each transplant was multivisceral, liver-intestinal, or isolated intestinal. Recipients uniformly received anti-thymocyte globulin induction, followed by tacrolimus and steroids for roughly 3 years.

Study results and limitations: Circulating GvH clones peaking coincided with falling HvG clones soon after transplant. Present in recipient marrow, GvH clones included some that appeared first in ileum or blood.

Using immunoSEQ multiplex PCR, the repertoire was profiled, and TCRdb retains in-frame clones only, with some absent. The repertoire includes under 150,000 clones, 95% of them detected once, and 2.5% to 3.5% sits in the top ten. This receptor was obtained from a human donor who received an intestinal transplant. Sequenced here: unstimulated CD8+ T cells sorted from spleen or lymph node cells, sampled before intestinal transplant.

CDR3 region: CASSLVEESYEQYF. The DNA for the CDR3 is TGTGCCAGCAGCCTAGTAGAGGAGAGCTACGAGCAGTACTTC. J is TRBJ2-7 and V is TRBV7-9; D gene ambiguous. Germline V gene sequence: CDR1 SEHNR, CDR2 FQNEAQ (reference sequence). Trimming removed 5 bases from V and 3 bases from J, with 14 bases in between. The CDR3 has 14 residues.